This T cell receptor (beta chain) was sequenced in a study of regulatory T cells in long-lasting Graves disease. Study observations and caveats: Persistent patients shared more public clonotypes (2,741) than new patients (approximately 900). Newly diagnosed patients had higher TCR diversity than persistent Graves' patients did.

Trimming stripped 8 bases from V and 2 bases from J, with 9 bases between. Per germline, CDR1 SNHLY and CDR2 FYNNEI. The CDR3 sequence is 12 residues long. The sample's time point: newly diagnosed GD, antithyroid drugs for less than 3 months. RNA isolated from PBMCs was used to make the TCR library. Sequencing libraries for TCR beta were prepared with iRepertoire HTBI primers and Arm-PCR of CDR3 regions. TCRdb re-derived calls from the multiplex PCR reads in MiXCR, one entry per CDR3 protein. The data contain 500,000 to 700,000 distinct CDR3 sequences, around 15% of them seen just once; the ten biggest clones take up about 18%. This clonotype was found many times. Antigen: not known. The same specimen was also included in a second study, on T cells in Graves' hyperthyroidism and ophthalmopathy. This second study says: Lactation, pregnancy, other autoimmune disease or uncontrolled infection led to exclusion of patients. Initially, a first-round RT-PCR of the TCR CDR3 employed the HTBI primer set.

The sequence derives from a woman aged 30 to 39 with Graves disease. The chain is built from TRBV2 and TRBJ1-1; D ambiguous. Here the sequenced sample was peripheral blood mononuclear cells (PBMCs), taken at new diagnosis, from a patient treated with antithyroid drugs. The CDR3 region has the DNA TGTGCCAGCGAGGACGGTAACACTGAAGCTTTCTTT. Its translation is CASEDGNTEAFF.